This T cell receptor (beta chain) was identified during a study of blood T cell repertoires in COVID-19. Study processing details: It was from reference gene primer amplification that nucleated cell counts were estimated. The data were produced by immunoSEQ multiplex PCR, yet TCRdb's version contains in-frame clones alone and is incomplete. V, J and clone size are those of that table, while D and trimming were read from the DNA. The sample holds 250,000 to 300,000 clones, approximately 90% seen once. This CDR3 has 13 residues. Germline V gene lookup returns CDR1 SQVTM and CDR2 ANQGSEA. Trimming cost V 5 bases and J 9 bases; bases outside gene matches: 8.

The chain is built from TRBV29-1 and TRBJ2-1, with 9 bases aligning to TRBD2. The sample comprised peripheral blood. The TCR originated in a woman aged 45-65 years who had recovered from COVID-19. DNA for the CDR3: TGCAGCGTTCTGCCTAGCGGGAACGGTGAGCAGTTCTTC. It is translated as CSVLPSGNGEQFF.